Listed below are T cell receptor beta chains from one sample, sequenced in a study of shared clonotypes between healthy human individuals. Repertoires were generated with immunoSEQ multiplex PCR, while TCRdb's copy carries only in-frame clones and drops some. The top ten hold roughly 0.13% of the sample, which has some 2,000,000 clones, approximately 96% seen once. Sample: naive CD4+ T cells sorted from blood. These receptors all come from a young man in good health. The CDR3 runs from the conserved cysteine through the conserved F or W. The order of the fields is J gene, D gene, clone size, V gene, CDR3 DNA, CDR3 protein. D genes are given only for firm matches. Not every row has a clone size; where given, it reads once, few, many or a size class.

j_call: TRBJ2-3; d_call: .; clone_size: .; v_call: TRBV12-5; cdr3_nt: TGTGCTTCAACGACTAGCACAGATACGCAGTATTTT; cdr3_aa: CASTTSTDTQYF
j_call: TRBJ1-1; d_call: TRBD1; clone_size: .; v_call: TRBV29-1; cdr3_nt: TGCAGCGGGGGACAGACCATGAACACTGAAGCTTTCTTT; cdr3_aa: CSGGQTMNTEAFF
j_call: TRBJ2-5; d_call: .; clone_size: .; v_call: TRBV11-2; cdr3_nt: TGTGCCAGCAGCTTCGACCTGTGGGGGGATGGGACCCAGTACTTC; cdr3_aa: CASSFDLWGDGTQYF
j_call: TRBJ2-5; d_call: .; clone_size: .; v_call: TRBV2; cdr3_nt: TGTGCCAGCAGTGAAACCCTGGTGGGTGAGACCCAGTACTTC; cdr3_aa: CASSETLVGETQYF
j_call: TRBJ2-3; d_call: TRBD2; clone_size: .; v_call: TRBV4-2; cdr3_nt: TGTGCCAGCAGCCAACTAGCGGGGGGGATAGATACGCAGTATTTT; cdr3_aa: CASSQLAGGIDTQYF
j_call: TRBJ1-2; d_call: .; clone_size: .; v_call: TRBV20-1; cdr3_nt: TGCAGTGCTGGAAGCGCAGATGGCTACACCTTC; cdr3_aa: CSAGSADGYTF
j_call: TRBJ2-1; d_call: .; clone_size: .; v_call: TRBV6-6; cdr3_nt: TGTGCCAGCAGTGCACCAGGGGGGGGCTCCTACAATGAGCAGTTCTTC; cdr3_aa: CASSAPGGGSYNEQFF
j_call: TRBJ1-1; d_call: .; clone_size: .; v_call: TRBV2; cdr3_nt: TGTGCCAGCAGTGAACGGGGGGAGACTTTGACTGAAGCTTTCTTT; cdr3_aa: CASSERGETLTEAFF
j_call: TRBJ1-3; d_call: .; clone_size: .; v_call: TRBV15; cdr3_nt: TGTGCCACCAGCAGCCAGAACTCTGGAAACACCATATATTTT; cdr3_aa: CATSSQNSGNTIYF
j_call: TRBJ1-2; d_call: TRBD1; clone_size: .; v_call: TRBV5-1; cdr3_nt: TGCGCCAGCAGCTTGGGGGACAGCTTTGTCTATGGCTACACCTTC; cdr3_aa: CASSLGDSFVYGYTF
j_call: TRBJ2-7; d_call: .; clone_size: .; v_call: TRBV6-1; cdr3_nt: TGTGCCAGCAGTGAAATGGGGGCCAAATCCTACGAGCAGTACTTC; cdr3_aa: CASSEMGAKSYEQYF
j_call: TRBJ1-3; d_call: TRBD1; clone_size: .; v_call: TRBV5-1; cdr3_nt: TGCGCCAGCAGCCCGGGACAGCCTGGAAACACCATATATTTT; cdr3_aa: CASSPGQPGNTIYF
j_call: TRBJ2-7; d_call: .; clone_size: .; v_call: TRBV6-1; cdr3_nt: TGTGCCAGCAGTGATGGGGACATCTACGAGCAGTACTTC; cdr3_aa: CASSDGDIYEQYF
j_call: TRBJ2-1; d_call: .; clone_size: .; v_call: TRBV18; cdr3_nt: TGTGCCAGCTCAGTCAACAGGGACGATGAGCAGTTCTTC; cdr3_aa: CASSVNRDDEQFF
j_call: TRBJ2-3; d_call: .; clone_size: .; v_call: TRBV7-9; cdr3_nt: TGTGCCAGCAGCTTATCAGGGATAAGCACAGATACGCAGTATTTT; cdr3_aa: CASSLSGISTDTQYF
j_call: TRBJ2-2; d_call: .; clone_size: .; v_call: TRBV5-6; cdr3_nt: TGTGCCAGCAGCTTCGACTCCGGGGAGCTGTTTTTT; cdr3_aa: CASSFDSGELFF
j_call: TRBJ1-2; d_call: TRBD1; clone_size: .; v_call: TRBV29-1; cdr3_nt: TGCAGCGGGTGGGACAGCTTCTATGGCTACACCTTC; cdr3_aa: CSGWDSFYGYTF
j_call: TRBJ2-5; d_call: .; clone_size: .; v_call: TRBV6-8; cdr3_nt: TGTGCCAGCAGTACCGGGCAGGGCCCAACAAGGGAGACCCAGTACTTC; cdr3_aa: CASSTGQGPTRETQYF
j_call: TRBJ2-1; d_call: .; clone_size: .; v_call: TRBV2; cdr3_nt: TGTGCCAGCAGTGGGAGGAATGAGCAGTTCTTC; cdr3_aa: CASSGRNEQFF
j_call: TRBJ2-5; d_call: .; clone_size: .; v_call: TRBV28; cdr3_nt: TGTGCCAGCAGTAAGGGGGGAACGGAGACCCAGTACTTC; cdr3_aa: CASSKGGTETQYF
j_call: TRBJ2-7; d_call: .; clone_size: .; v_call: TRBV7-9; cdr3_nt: TGTGCCAGCAGCTCCAGTCCCCCCTACGAGCAGTACTTC; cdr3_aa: CASSSSPPYEQYF
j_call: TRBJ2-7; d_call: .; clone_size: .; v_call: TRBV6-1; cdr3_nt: TGTGCCAGCAGCGATAGGTACGAGCAGTACTTC; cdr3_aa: CASSDRYEQYF
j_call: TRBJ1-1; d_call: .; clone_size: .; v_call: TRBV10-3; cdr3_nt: TGTGCCATAGGGGGGACGGACACTGAAGCTTTCTTT; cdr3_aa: CAIGGTDTEAFF
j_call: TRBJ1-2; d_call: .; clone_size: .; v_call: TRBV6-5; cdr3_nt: TGTGCCAGCAGTTACCGGAGGGACTATGGCTACACCTTC; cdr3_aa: CASSYRRDYGYTF
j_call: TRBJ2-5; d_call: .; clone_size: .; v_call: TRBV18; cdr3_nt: TGTGCCAGCTCACCATTCGTGGGGGCTGACCAAGAGACCCAGTACTTC; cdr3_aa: CASSPFVGADQETQYF
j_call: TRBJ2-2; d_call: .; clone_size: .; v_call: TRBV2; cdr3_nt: TGTGCCAGCAGTGAAGTAGGGGAGCTGTTTTTT; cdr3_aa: CASSEVGELFF
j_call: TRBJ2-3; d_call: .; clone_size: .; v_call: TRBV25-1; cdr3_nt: TGTGCCAGCCAGGACGGTAGTACCACAGATACGCAGTATTTT; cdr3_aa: CASQDGSTTDTQYF
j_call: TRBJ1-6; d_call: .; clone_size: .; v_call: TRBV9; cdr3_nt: TGTGCCAGCAGCCCCAACCCGGGCGGGGATAATTCACCCCTCCACTTT; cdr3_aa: CASSPNPGGDNSPLHF
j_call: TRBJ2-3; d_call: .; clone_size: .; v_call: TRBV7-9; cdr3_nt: TGTGCCAGCAGCGCGACAGGTCGTGACACAGATACGCAGTATTTT; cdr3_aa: CASSATGRDTDTQYF
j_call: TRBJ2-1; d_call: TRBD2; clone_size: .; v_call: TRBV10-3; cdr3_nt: TGTGCCATCAGCCCAGTTTCGGGGACTAGCGGGAGGGCTAATGAGCAGTTCTTC; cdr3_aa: CAISPVSGTSGRANEQFF
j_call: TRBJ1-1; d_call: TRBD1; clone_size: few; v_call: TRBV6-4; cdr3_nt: TGTGCCAGCAGTGAATCCGGCAGGGGGCGCGGGATGAACACTGAAGCTTTCTTT; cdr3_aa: CASSESGRGRGMNTEAFF
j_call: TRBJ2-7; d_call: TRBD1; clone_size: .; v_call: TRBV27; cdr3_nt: TGTGCCAGCAGTTTGGGGACAGGGATTGGGCTGTACTTC; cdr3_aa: CASSLGTGIGLYF
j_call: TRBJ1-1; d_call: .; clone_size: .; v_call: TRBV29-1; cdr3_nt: TGCAGCGTTGAATTGAATGGAGTTCTGAACACTGAAGCTTTCTTT; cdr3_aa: CSVELNGVLNTEAFF
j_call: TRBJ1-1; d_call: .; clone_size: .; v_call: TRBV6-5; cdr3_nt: TGTGCCAGCACCACAACAAAGAGGAACACTGAAGCTTTCTTT; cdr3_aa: CASTTTKRNTEAFF
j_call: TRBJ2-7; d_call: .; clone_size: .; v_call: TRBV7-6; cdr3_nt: TGTGCCAGCAGCTCCCGACTGGGGAACGAGCAGTACTTC; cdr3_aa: CASSSRLGNEQYF
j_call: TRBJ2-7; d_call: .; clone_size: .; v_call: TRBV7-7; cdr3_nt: TGTGCTAGCAGCCCAAGCCAGGGGGGCGAGCAGTACTTC; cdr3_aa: CASSPSQGGEQYF
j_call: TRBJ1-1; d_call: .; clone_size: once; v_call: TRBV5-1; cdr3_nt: TGCGCCAGCAGCCTCGTCTCGAACACTGAAGCTTTCTTT; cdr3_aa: CASSLVSNTEAFF
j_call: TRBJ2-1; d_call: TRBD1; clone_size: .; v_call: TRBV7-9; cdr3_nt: TGTGCCAGCAGCAAAAGCTCGGGACAGTCCTACAATGAGCAGTTCTTC; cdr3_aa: CASSKSSGQSYNEQFF
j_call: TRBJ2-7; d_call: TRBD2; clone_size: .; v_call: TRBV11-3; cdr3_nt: TGTGCCAGCAGCTTAGATCCGGGGGGAAACTACGAGCAGTACTTC; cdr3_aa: CASSLDPGGNYEQYF
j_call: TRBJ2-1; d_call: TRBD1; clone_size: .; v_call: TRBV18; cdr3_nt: TGTGCCAGCTCACCCACAGGGACAGGGGAGCAGTTCTTC; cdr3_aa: CASSPTGTGEQFF
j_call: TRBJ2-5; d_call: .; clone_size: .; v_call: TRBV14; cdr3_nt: TGTGCCAGCAGCCACCGCCAAGAGACCCAGTACTTC; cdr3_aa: CASSHRQETQYF
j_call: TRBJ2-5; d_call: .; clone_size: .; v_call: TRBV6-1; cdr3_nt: TGTGCCAGTACCTTGGGAGGAGGGGAAGAGACCCAGTACTTC; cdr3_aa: CASTLGGGEETQYF
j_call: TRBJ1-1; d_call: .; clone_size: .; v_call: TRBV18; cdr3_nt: TGTGCCAGCTCACCTCAATACACGAACACTGAAGCTTTCTTT; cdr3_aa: CASSPQYTNTEAFF
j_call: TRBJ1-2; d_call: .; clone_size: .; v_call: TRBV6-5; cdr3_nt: TGTGCCAGCAGTTACTCGGGGCAGAACTATGGCTACACCTTC; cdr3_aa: CASSYSGQNYGYTF
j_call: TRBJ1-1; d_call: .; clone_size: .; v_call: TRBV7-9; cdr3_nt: TGTGCCAGCAGCTCCTTCTCGAAGGGCGGGGGCACTGAAGCTTTCTTT; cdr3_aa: CASSSFSKGGGTEAFF
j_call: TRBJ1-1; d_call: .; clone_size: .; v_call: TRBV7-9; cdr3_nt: TGTGCCAGCAGCCCGGACAGCCCGAACACTGAAGCTTTCTTT; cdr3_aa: CASSPDSPNTEAFF
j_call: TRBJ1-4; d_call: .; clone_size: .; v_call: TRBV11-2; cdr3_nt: TGTGCCAGCAGCCACAGGAGGGAAAAACTGTTTTTT; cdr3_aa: CASSHRREKLFF
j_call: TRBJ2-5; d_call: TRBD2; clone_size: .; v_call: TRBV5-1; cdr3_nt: TGCGCCAGCAGTATCTTCCCAAGCGGGACCCAAGAGACCCAGTACTTC; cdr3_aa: CASSIFPSGTQETQYF